This entry lists 20 T cell receptor beta chains sequenced from one sample in a study of blood T cell repertoires in COVID-19. Data came from immunoSEQ multiplex PCR; TCRdb stores just in-frame clones and leaves some out. The data contain 200,000 to 300,000 clones, 86% of them singletons. The sequenced sample was peripheral blood. These receptors were taken from a woman aged 60-75 years who had recovered from COVID-19.

The table lists this clone with a count of one. This chain uses TRBV10-3 with TRBJ1-2; tentatively, D is TRBD1 (6 bases). V was cut by 8 bases and J by 8 bases, with 12 bases left in between. The CDR3 contains 11 residues. Germline CDR1 reads ENHRY; CDR2 reads SYGVKD. CDR3 nucleotide sequence: TGTGCCATCGCGGGGGGCGGCGGCTACACCTTC. Translated: CAIAGGGGYTF.

The genes are TRBV5-1 and TRBJ2-7; 7 positions match TRBD1. There are 14 residues in the CDR3. Germline-derived CDR1 and CDR2 are SGHRS and YFSETQ. After removal of 7 bases from V and 3 bases from J, the junction contained 10 bases not matched to a gene. The CDR3, as DNA: TGCGCCAGCGCAGAAACGACAGGGCGCTACGAGCAGTACTTC. This encodes CASAETTGRYEQYF.

This sequence joins TRBV5-1 and TRBJ2-3; 9 nucleotides align to TRBD1. This CDR3 has 15 residues. Germline CDR1 SGHRS, CDR2 YFSETQ. Trimming at V came to 3 bases and at J to 3 bases, leaving 5 bases not matched to a gene. CDR3 sequence reads: CASSSGQGGTDTQYF. The CDR3 nucleotides are TGCGCCAGCAGCTCGGGACAGGGAGGGACAGATACGCAGTATTTT.

The rearrangement links TRBV6-2 or TRBV6-3 to TRBJ2-5; tentative D call: TRBD2 (7 bases). This CDR3 contains 15 residues. CDR1 and CDR2 from the germline V gene are MNHEY and SVGEGT. With 6 bases removed from V and 6 bases from J, the gap between germline ends came to 20 bases. The CDR3 spells CASSETPGGLQTQYF. The DNA of the CDR3 is TGTGCCAGCAGCGAGACACCCGGGGGGCTACAGACCCAGTACTTC.

This clone was observed a few times. The chain carries TRBV7-2 and TRBJ1-2; no definite D call. The CDR3 has 15 residues. Germline assignment: CDR1 SGHTA and CDR2 FQGNSA. V was shortened by 1 base and J by 1 base, with 10 bases between the two germline ends. Here the CDR3 reads CASSLGSAVNYGYTF. The DNA of the CDR3 is TGTGCCAGCAGCTTAGGGAGCGCGGTTAACTATGGCTACACCTTC. Drawing the rest from reference TRBV7-2 and TRBJ1-2, the complete variable domain is GAGVSQSPSNKVTEKGKDVELRCDPISGHTALYWYRQSLGQGLEFLIYFQGNSAPDKSGLPSDRFSAERTGGSVSTLTIQRTQQEDSAVYLCASSLGSAVNYGYTFGSGTRLTVV.

The chain combines TRBV11-3 with TRBJ2-4; 12 nucleotides line up with TRBD1. The J segment lost 2 bases and the V segment lost 5 bases, leaving 4 bases of the junction unmatched. CDR1 is SGHNT and CDR2 is YENEEA in the germline V gene. CDR3 size: 16 residues. This CDR3 is CASSPGQGAPKNIQYF. CDR3 in DNA: TGTGCCAGCAGCCCGGGACAGGGGGCACCCAAAAACATTCAGTACTTC.

J is TRBJ1-2 and V is TRBV19, with D perhaps matching TRBD1 (5 bases). The CDR3 loop spans 14 amino acids. V shed 6 bases and J shed 5 bases, with 16 bases lying between them. From germline, CDR1 is LNHDA and CDR2 SQIVND (reference sequence). As DNA, the CDR3 is TGTGCCAGTAGCCAACAGGTATCTGCTTATGGCTACACCTTC. Protein: CASSQQVSAYGYTF. The full variable domain, rest sourced from reference TRBV19 and TRBJ1-2, is DGGITQSPKYLFRKEGQNVTLSCEQNLNHDAMYWYRQDPGQGLRLIYYSQIVNDFQKGDIAEGYSVSREKKESFPLTVTSAQKNPTAFYLCASSQQVSAYGYTFGSGTRLTVV.

For the CDR3, the DNA is TGTGCCAGCACTTCAACAGAGAAAACCTACGAGCAGTACTTC. It yields the protein CASTSTEKTYEQYF. This chain uses TRBV27 with TRBJ2-7; no reliable D call. This CDR3 region has 14 residues. The germline gives CDR1 MNHEY, CDR2 SMNVEV (reference sequence). V lost 7 bases and J 2 bases, leaving 15 bases between the germline ends.

CDR3 loop: CASSTWGDLERGGSTDTQYF. The CDR3 region has the DNA TGTGCCAGCTCCACCTGGGGTGACCTAGAGCGGGGGGGGAGCACAGATACGCAGTATTTT. The rearrangement links TRBV27 to TRBJ2-3, with 10 nucleotides matching TRBD2. Germline CDR1 and CDR2: MNHEY and SMNVEV (reference sequence). J was trimmed by 0 bases and V by 8 bases; bases with no gene match: 20. This CDR3 is 20 amino acids long.

The chain couples TRBV11-3 to TRBJ2-7, with D possibly matching TRBD1 (5 bases). This CDR3 is 14 amino acids long. Trimming shortened V by 0 bases and J by 6 bases, and 12 bases separated the two germline ends. Per germline, CDR1 SGHNT and CDR2 YENEEA. The CDR3 DNA sequence: TGTGCCAGCAGCTTAGATCACCAGGGCGGCGAGCAGTACTTC. Translated: CASSLDHQGGEQYF.

This chain uses TRBV3-1 (or the pseudogene TRBV3-2) with TRBJ1-5; maybe TRBD1 (5 bases). The CDR3 is made up of 15 amino acids. Germline CDR1 is LGHDT and CDR2 is YNNKEL (reference sequence). Trimming took 1 base from V and 5 from J, leaving 12 bases between them. In DNA form, the CDR3 reads TGTGCCAGCAGCCAAGGGGGCCACAGTTATCAGCCCCAGCATTTT. As protein: CASSQGGHSYQPQHF.

The chain employs TRBV27 and TRBJ2-3; TRBD2 aligns across 9 bases. The CDR3 covers 15 residues. With 7 bases clipped from V and 1 base from J, the junction kept 6 bases outside the gene matches. CDR1 and CDR2 from the germline V gene are MNHEY and SMNVEV (reference sequence). CDR3 in amino acids: CASTPSGVGTDTQYF. The CDR3, as DNA: TGTGCCAGCACGCCTAGCGGGGTTGGCACAGATACGCAGTATTTT.

This clone was observed a few times. The V gene is TRBV19, the J gene TRBJ2-7; D might be TRBD1 (5 bases). The CDR3 has 11 amino acids. The germline V gene has CDR1 LNHDA and CDR2 SQIVND (reference sequence). Trimming pared 4 bases from V and 4 bases from J, leaving 5 bases between. The CDR3 bases are TGTGCCAGTAGTAAGGGGTACGAGCAGTACTTC. Translated, it gives CASSKGYEQYF.

The V gene is TRBV24-1, the J gene TRBJ2-5, with D uncertain. The CDR3 has 15 amino acids. With 1 base removed from V and 1 base from J, the gap between germline ends came to 9 bases. The germline gives CDR1 KGHDR, CDR2 SFDVKD. The CDR3 DNA reads as TGTGCCACCAGTGATTTCCGAGAGTCCCAAGAGACCCAGTACTTC. Translating gives CATSDFRESQETQYF.

The chain links TRBV7-2 to TRBJ2-3, with a possible D match to TRBD2 (5 bases). The CDR3 has 14 residues. V lost 5 bases, J lost 0 bases, and 9 bases lay in between. The germline gives CDR1 SGHTA, CDR2 FQGNSA. The CDR3 is CASSRESSTDTQYF. The CDR3 coding sequence is TGTGCCAGCAGCCGGGAATCTAGCACAGATACGCAGTATTTT. The variable domain in full, with the rest retrieved from reference TRBV7-2 and TRBJ2-3, is GAGVSQSPSNKVTEKGKDVELRCDPISGHTALYWYRQSLGQGLEFLIYFQGNSAPDKSGLPSDRFSAERTGGSVSTLTIQRTQQEDSAVYLCASSRESSTDTQYFGPGTRLTVL.

The chain uses TRBV28 and TRBJ1-2; possible D gene TRBD1, 6 bases. This CDR3 comprises 14 residues. Trimming removed 3 bases from V and 2 bases from J, with 10 bases in between. Germline-derived CDR1 and CDR2 are MDHEN and SYDVKM. The CDR3 here is CASSFGDTNYGYTF. In DNA form, the CDR3 reads TGTGCCAGCAGTTTCGGGGACACAAACTATGGCTACACCTTC.

The genes are TRBV19 and TRBJ2-1; D uncertain. The CDR3 loop spans 15 amino acids. CDR1 LNHDA and CDR2 SQIVND come from the germline V gene (reference sequence). Trimming took off 5 bases at V and 6 bases at J, with 17 bases between the two ends. The CDR3 DNA reads TGTGCCAGTAGTCCCGGCCCTAGTCTCTTCAATGAGCAGTTCTTC. This encodes CASSPGPSLFNEQFF.

The chain combines TRBV7-2 with TRBJ1-5, with D maybe TRBD1 (6 bases). V lost 4 bases and J 0 bases, leaving 7 bases between the germline ends. Germline lookup yields CDR1 SGHTA and CDR2 FQGNSA. The CDR3 spans 14 residues. CDR3 DNA: TGTGCCAGCAGCTCGGACAGTAGCAATCAGCCCCAGCATTTT. The encoded protein is CASSSDSSNQPQHF.

The chain uses TRBV2 and TRBJ2-3, with D hard to call. CDR1 is SNHLY and CDR2 is FYNNEI in the germline V gene. The CDR3 sequence is 11 residues long. Trimming removed 5 bases from V and 7 bases from J, with 7 bases in between. CDR3 sequence reads: CASSQSYTQYF. The DNA for the CDR3 is TGTGCCAGCAGTCAAAGCTATACGCAGTATTTT. Together with reference TRBV2 and TRBJ2-3, the CDR3 gives the full variable domain: EPEVTQTPSHQVTQMGQEVILRCVPISNHLYFYWYRQILGQKVEFLVSFYNNEISEKSEIFDDQFSVERPDGSNFTLKIRSTKLEDSAMYFCASSQSYTQYFGPGTRLTVL.

This clone showed up just a few times. The J gene is TRBJ1-1, the V gene TRBV6-5, with D uncertain. This CDR3 region has 14 residues. Germline V gene data show CDR1 as MNHEY and CDR2 as SVGAGI. Trimming removed 4 bases at V and 1 base at J, with 10 bases between. The CDR3 DNA sequence: TGTGCCAGCAGTTCCCCGCGGGGGAACACTGAAGCTTTCTTT. It translates to CASSSPRGNTEAFF.